Sequencing of this T cell receptor beta chain was carried out in a study of T-cell memory formation after mild COVID-19. Whole-study findings and limits: Among contracting clones, CD4+ were mainly CM/EM and CD8+ enriched in EMRA.

Note on this clonotype: Antigen: not known.

Amplification by 5'RACE using constant-segment primers produced TCR alpha and TCR beta cDNA libraries that carried sample barcodes and UMIs. TCRdb redid the calling of the 5' RACE reads with MiXCR, one entry per CDR3 protein. This table holds 200,000 to 300,000 distinct CDR3 sequences, roughly 10% found once. Sequenced input: PBMCs or a T cell subset sorted from them (not recorded which). This clonotype was sampled from a man aged 18 to 29 who had mild COVID-19 (a few samples of this study predate the infection). Cell type and time point are not known.

The CDR3 DNA sequence: TGTGCCAGCAGGGAGGGGACAGGCACCGGGGAGCTGTTTTTT. It translates to CASREGTGTGELFF. The chain has TRBV2 and TRBJ2-2; TRBD1 matches at 8 bases. CDR1 is SNHLY and CDR2 is FYNNEI in the germline V gene. This CDR3 has 14 residues. V was pared by 6 bases and J by 4 bases, with 4 bases of the junction left unmatched. The whole variable domain, filled in from reference TRBV2 and TRBJ2-2, reads EPEVTQTPSHQVTQMGQEVILRCVPISNHLYFYWYRQILGQKVEFLVSFYNNEISEKSEIFDDQFSVERPDGSNFTLKIRSTKLEDSAMYFCASREGTGTGELFFGEGSRLTVL.